What follows describes a single TCR beta chain. The target antigen is unknown. Of the isolated RNA, all was reverse transcribed, and so the sequenced material was expressed TCRB transcripts. Naive, central memory and regulatory T cell samples produced a mean of about 3.5 million reads. TCRdb's table, derived via immunoSEQ multiplex PCR, lists solely in-frame clones and lacks some. The sample holds more than 300,000 clones; roughly 9% are singletons and the top ten take 1%. This sample was included in a study of beta chain features in type 1 diabetes. Across the study: Examined across all samples were some 110 million sorted cells.

The study, taken as a whole, reports: Shorter templates might be favored by PCR, and equally so in patients and in controls. TCRB CDR3s from Type 1 diabetes patients were moderately but significantly shorter in all four CD4+ subsets.

There are 16 residues in the CDR3. V was pared by 5 bases and J by 1 base, with 17 bases between. Germline CDR1 is SGHAT and CDR2 is FQNNGV. The V and J genes are TRBV11-2 and TRBJ2-5; D not certain. The source material was central memory CD4+ T cells from blood. This clonotype was sampled from a man aged 30-40 years with type 1 diabetes. CDR3 nucleotide sequence: TGTGCCAGCAGCGCCAAGTCCTACGGAACCCAAGAGACCCAGTACTTC. As protein: CASSAKSYGTQETQYF.